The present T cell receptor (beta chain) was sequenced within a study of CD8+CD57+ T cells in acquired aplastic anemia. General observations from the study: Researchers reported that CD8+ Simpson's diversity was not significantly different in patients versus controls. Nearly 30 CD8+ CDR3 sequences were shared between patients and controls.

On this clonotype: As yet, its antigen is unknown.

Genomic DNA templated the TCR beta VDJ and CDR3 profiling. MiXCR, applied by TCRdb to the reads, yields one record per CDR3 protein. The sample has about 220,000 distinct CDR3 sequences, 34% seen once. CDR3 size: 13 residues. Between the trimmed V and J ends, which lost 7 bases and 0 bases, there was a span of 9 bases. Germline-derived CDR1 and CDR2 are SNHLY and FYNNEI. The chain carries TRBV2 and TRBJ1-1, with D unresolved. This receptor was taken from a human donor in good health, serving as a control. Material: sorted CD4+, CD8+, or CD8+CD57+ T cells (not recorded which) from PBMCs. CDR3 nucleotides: TGTGCCAGCAACGCAGGACTGAACACTGAAGCTTTCTTT. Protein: CASNAGLNTEAFF.